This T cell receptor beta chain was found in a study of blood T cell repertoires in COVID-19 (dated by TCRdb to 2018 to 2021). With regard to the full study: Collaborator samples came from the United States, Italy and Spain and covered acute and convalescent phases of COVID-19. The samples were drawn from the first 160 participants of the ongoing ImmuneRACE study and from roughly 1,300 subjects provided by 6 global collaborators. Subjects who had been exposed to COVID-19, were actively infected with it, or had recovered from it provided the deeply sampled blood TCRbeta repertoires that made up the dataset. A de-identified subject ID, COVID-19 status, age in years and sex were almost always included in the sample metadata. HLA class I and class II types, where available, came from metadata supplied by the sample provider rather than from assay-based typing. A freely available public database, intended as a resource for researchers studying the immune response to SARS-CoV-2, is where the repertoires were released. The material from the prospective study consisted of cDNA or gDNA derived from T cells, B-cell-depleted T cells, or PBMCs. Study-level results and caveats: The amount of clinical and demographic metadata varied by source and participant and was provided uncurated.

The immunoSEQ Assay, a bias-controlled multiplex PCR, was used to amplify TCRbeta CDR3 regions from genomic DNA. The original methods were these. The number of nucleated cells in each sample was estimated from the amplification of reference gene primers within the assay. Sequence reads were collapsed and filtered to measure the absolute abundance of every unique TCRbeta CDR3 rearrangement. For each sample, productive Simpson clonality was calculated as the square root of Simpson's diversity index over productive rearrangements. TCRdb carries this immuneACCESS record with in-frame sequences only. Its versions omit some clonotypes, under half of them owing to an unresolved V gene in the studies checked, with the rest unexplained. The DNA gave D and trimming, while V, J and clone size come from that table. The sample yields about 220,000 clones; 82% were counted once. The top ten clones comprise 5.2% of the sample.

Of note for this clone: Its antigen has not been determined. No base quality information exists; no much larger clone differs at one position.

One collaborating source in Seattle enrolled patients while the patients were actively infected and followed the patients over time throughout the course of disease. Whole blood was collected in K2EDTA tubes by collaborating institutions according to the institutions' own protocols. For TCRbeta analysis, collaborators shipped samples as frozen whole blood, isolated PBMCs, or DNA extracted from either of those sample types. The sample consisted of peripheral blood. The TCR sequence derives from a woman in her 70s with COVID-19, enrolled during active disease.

The CDR3 reads as follows: CASTRRQATDTQYF. The DNA sequence is TGTGCCAGTACTCGCAGACAGGCCACAGATACGCAGTATTTT. The chain is encoded by TRBV19 joined to TRBJ2-3; possibly the D gene is TRBD1, per 6 matching bases. Trimming takes 7 bases from V and 2 bases from J, and the germline ends sit 13 bases apart. CDR3 length: 14 amino acids, cysteine to phenylalanine. CDR3 DNA is the only sequence kept; it has 42 bases, read in frame from the first base. The germline V gene encodes CDR1 LNHDA and CDR2 SQIVND (reference sequence).